Below, 27 T cell receptor beta chains from the same sample are listed, as sequenced in a study of human T cells and chemical hapten exposure. TCRdb redid the calling of the RACE reads with MiXCR, one entry per CDR3 protein. The table includes approximately 84,000 distinct CDR3 sequences, roughly 10% detected once. The time point is: patch test 2, 6 weeks after DPC sensitization. Indicated treatment: therapeutic diphenylcyclopropenone sensitization with weekly scalp DPC. The sample here was whole blood, taken in connection with sensitization to the hapten diphenylcyclopropenone (DPC). The origin of the receptors is a woman between 25 and 40 years old with alopecia areata. Some clones in this sample may be carry-over from other donors' samples.

This clonotype came up many times. DNA for the CDR3: TGTGCCAGCAGTTCGCGGGCGCGGGGGACCCAGTACTTC. This sequence encodes CASSSRARGTQYF. V is TRBV27 and J is TRBJ2-5, with D maybe TRBD2 (6 bases). CDR1 is MNHEY and CDR2 is SMNVEV in the germline V gene (reference sequence). Trimming pared 4 bases from V and 7 bases from J, leaving 13 bases between. The CDR3 runs to 13 residues.

This clonotype came up many times. The chain is built from TRBV29-1 and TRBJ2-7, with 10 bases fitting TRBD2. CDR1 is SQVTM and CDR2 is ANQGSEA in the germline V gene. This CDR3 region has 13 residues. The V and J ends lost 4 bases and 6 bases, in that order; junction bases with no gene match: 6. For the CDR3, the DNA is TGCAGCGTTGTCGTGCTAGCGGGAGCCGAGCAGTACTTC. This encodes CSVVVLAGAEQYF.

This clonotype was seen a handful of times. The V gene is TRBV11-1, the J gene TRBJ2-3, with D unclear. V was shortened by 5 bases and J by 0 bases, with 18 bases between the two germline ends. The CDR3 has 17 residues. CDR1 and CDR2 (germline): SGHAT, FQDESV (reference sequence). The CDR3 DNA follows: TGTGCCAGCAGCCACCGACCGCCTGGATCTAGCACAGATACGCAGTATTTT. It yields the protein CASSHRPPGSSTDTQYF.

This clonotype was counted between two and nine times. This chain uses TRBV12-3 or TRBV12-4 with TRBJ1-1; 7 bases map to TRBD1. J gave up 8 bases and V 7 bases, and 10 bases lay outside the gene matches. CDR3 length: 13 amino acids. In nucleotides, the CDR3 is TGTGCCAGCACATCCGGGACAGTGGGAGAAGCTTTCTTT. This codes for CASTSGTVGEAFF.

The V and J genes are TRBV12-3 or TRBV12-4 and TRBJ2-3; D possibly matches TRBD1 or TRBD2 (6 bases each). There are 15 residues in the CDR3. V was cut by 2 bases and J by 5 bases, with 14 bases left in between. The CDR3 DNA reads as TGTGCCAGCAGTTTAATGGGGGGCTCTGGAGATACGCAGTATTTT. It codes for CASSLMGGSGDTQYF.

This clonotype was detected many times. This rearrangement joins TRBV11-2 to TRBJ2-3; either TRBD1 or TRBD2 may supply D (5 bases each). The CDR3 has 16 amino acids. Trimming removed 2 bases from V and 4 bases from J, with 16 bases in between. Germline CDR1 SGHAT, CDR2 FQNNGV. The CDR3 DNA is TGTGCCAGCAGCTTACCCACCGGGACCCACCCAGATACGCAGTATTTT. It yields the protein CASSLPTGTHPDTQYF.

This chain joins TRBV3-1 and TRBJ1-4; 7 bases are shared with TRBD1. The CDR3 consists of 16 residues. The V segment lost 2 bases and the J segment 7 bases; nucleotides outside the gene matches: 10. Germline-derived CDR1 and CDR2 are LGHDT and YNNKEL (reference sequence). CDR3 sequence: CASSQFGTAGGEKLFF. The CDR3 nucleotides read TGTGCCAGCAGCCAATTCGGGACAGCTGGGGGTGAAAAACTGTTTTTT.

There are many counts of this clonotype. This chain joins TRBV20-1 and TRBJ1-1, with D possibly matching TRBD1 (6 bases). Germline V gene data show CDR1 as DFQATT and CDR2 as SNEGSKA (reference sequence). Between the trimmed V and J ends, which lost 6 bases and 1 base, there was a span of 18 bases. The CDR3 runs 15 residues. CDR3 sequence reads: CSAPRGARANTEAFF. CDR3 nucleotides: TGCAGTGCCCCGAGGGGGGCGCGTGCGAACACTGAAGCTTTCTTT.

At least ten counts were recorded for this clonotype. The chain employs TRBV28 and TRBJ1-5; a possible D gene is TRBD1 (5 bases). This CDR3 has 13 residues. CDR1 MDHEN and CDR2 SYDVKM come from the germline V gene. The CDR3 coding sequence is TGTGCATCCCAGGGTTCCGGCAATCAGCCCCAGCATTTT. Translating it yields CASQGSGNQPQHF.

This clonotype came up a few times. The V and J genes are TRBV4-2 and TRBJ2-7; possibly TRBD1 or TRBD2 for D (6 bases each). V lost 4 bases, J lost 1 base, and 17 bases lay in between. Germline V gene lookup returns CDR1 LGHNA and CDR2 YNFKEQ. The CDR3 runs 16 residues. CDR3 coding DNA: TGTGCCAGCAGCCGACCCACAGGAGGGGGGTCCTACGAGCAGTACTTC. Amino acids: CASSRPTGGGSYEQYF.

This clonotype has ten or more counts. V is TRBV7-2 and J is TRBJ1-1; the D is unclear. V gave up 2 bases and J gave up 1 base, with 14 bases separating them. The germline V gene has CDR1 SGHTA and CDR2 FQGNSA. The CDR3 has 16 residues. The CDR3 DNA reads TGTGCCAGCAGCTTAAGCCCTGGCACCTCGAACACTGAAGCTTTCTTT. This sequence encodes CASSLSPGTSNTEAFF.

The table lists this clonotype with a few counts. This chain joins TRBV4-3 and TRBJ1-2; D not certain. Germline V gene sequence: CDR1 LGHNA, CDR2 YSLEER. V lost 2 bases, J lost 2 bases, and 9 bases lay in between. The CDR3 spans 14 residues. The CDR3 DNA sequence: TGCGCCAGCAGCCAATTCCTGGGAAACTATGGCTACACCTTC. This codes for CASSQFLGNYGYTF.

This clonotype came up a few times. The chain combines TRBV28 with TRBJ2-3; TRBD2 might be the D (5 bases). The CDR3 spans 13 residues. The V and J ends lost 10 bases and 4 bases respectively, with 15 bases between them. The V gene's germline CDR1 is MDHEN and CDR2 SYDVKM. DNA for the CDR3: TGTGCCACCGGGGTGGGGTGGGCAGATACGCAGTATTTT. This encodes CATGVGWADTQYF. Complete variable domain (other parts from reference TRBV28 and TRBJ2-3): DVKVTQSSRYLVKRTGEKVFLECVQDMDHENMFWYRQDPGLGLRLIYFSYDVKMKEKGDIPEGYSVSREKKERFSLILESASTNQTSMYLCATGVGWADTQYFGPGTRLTVL.

The CDR3 protein is CASSMDANSGNTIYF. The CDR3 DNA follows: TGTGCCAGCAGTATGGACGCTAACTCTGGAAACACCATATATTTT. The chain carries TRBV28 and TRBJ1-3; D remains unclear. This CDR3 contains 15 residues. The V gene's germline CDR1 is MDHEN and CDR2 SYDVKM. Deletions cut 5 bases from V and 0 bases from J, with 11 bases between.

This clonotype has ten or more counts. The chain is built from TRBV3-1 and TRBJ1-2, with D unclear. Germline-derived CDR1 and CDR2 are LGHDT and YNNKEL (reference sequence). The CDR3 contains 15 residues. V lost 1 base to trimming and J lost 6 bases, with 15 bases between them. The CDR3 here is CASSQARTYFDGYTF. The CDR3 coding sequence is TGTGCCAGCAGCCAAGCTCGAACGTATTTCGATGGCTACACCTTC.

Only a few counts were recorded for this clonotype. The V call is TRBV28, the J call TRBJ1-1, with D unresolved. Germline V gene sequence: CDR1 MDHEN, CDR2 SYDVKM. The CDR3 sequence is 11 residues long. V was trimmed by 6 bases and J by 10 bases, leaving 12 bases between them. The CDR3, as DNA: TGTGCCAGCAGCACTCCGGCAGGAGCTTTCTTT. Its protein is CASSTPAGAFF.

The chain employs TRBV6-2 or TRBV6-3 and TRBJ1-1; no firm D call. The V end lost 5 bases, the J end lost 6 bases, and 16 bases lay between the germline ends. Germline V gives CDR1 MNHEY, CDR2 SVGEGT. This CDR3 is 14 amino acids long. The CDR3 DNA reads as TGTGCCAGCAGTCCTGCGAGGGATCACGCTGAAGCTTTCTTT. Protein sequence: CASSPARDHAEAFF.

Only a few counts were recorded for this clonotype. This chain joins TRBV24-1 and TRBJ1-5; D perhaps matches TRBD1 (5 bases). V lost 6 bases, J lost 6 bases, and 14 bases lay in between. Per germline, CDR1 KGHDR and CDR2 SFDVKD. The CDR3 is made up of 14 amino acids. The CDR3 here is CATSMSGSFQPQHF. CDR3 nucleotide sequence: TGTGCCACCAGTATGTCAGGGTCATTTCAGCCCCAGCATTTT.

This chain links TRBV6-6 with TRBJ1-6, with 9 bases identical to TRBD1. The V segment lost 4 bases and the J segment 7 bases; nucleotides outside the gene matches: 8. The CDR3 totals 16 residues. The V gene's germline CDR1 is MNHNY and CDR2 SVGAGI (reference sequence). The CDR3 DNA reads TGTGCCAGCAGTTTGGGCGGACAGGGGAGGAATTCACCCCTCCACTTT. Protein product: CASSLGGQGRNSPLHF.

The gene calls are TRBV5-1 and TRBJ2-5; 8 bases align to TRBD2. Germline loops: CDR1 SGHRS, CDR2 YFSETQ. The CDR3 consists of 16 residues. V was clipped by 4 bases and J by 1 base; unmatched bases: 9. The CDR3 sequence is CASSQGLGGTQETQYF. CDR3 DNA sequence: TGCGCCAGCAGCCAGGGACTAGGGGGAACCCAAGAGACCCAGTACTTC.

This chain connects TRBV9 to TRBJ2-3; perhaps TRBD2 as D (6 bases). CDR1 is SGDLS, CDR2 YYNGEE, per germline. This CDR3 is 14 amino acids long. The ends were cut back, 4 bases at V and 6 bases at J, with 15 bases in the middle. CDR3 bases: TGTGCCAGCAGCTCTGGACGGAGGGTGGATACGCAGTATTTT. This sequence encodes CASSSGRRVDTQYF. Drawing the rest from reference TRBV9 and TRBJ2-3, the complete variable domain is DSGVTQTPKHLITATGQRVTLRCSPRSGDLSVYWYQQSLDQGLQFLIQYYNGEERAKGNILERFSAQQFPDLHSELNLSSLELGDSALYFCASSSGRRVDTQYFGPGTRLTVL.

In this sample, this clonotype turned up a few times. The genes are TRBV25-1 and TRBJ2-5, with D unresolved. Per the germline V gene, CDR1 is MGHDK and CDR2 is SYGVNS. V lost 2 bases, J lost 4 bases, and 14 bases lay in between. The CDR3 is 15 residues long. CDR3: CASSEGQVLGETQYF. CDR3 DNA: TGTGCCAGCAGTGAAGGCCAGGTTCTGGGAGAGACCCAGTACTTC.

At least ten counts were recorded for this clonotype. The chain joins TRBV7-3 to TRBJ1-1; D is perhaps TRBD1 (6 bases). The CDR3 consists of 13 residues. V lost 3 bases, J lost 4 bases, and 9 bases lay in between. Germline loops: CDR1 SGHTA, CDR2 FQGTGA. CDR3 loop: CASSFRGSTEAFF. Here the CDR3 DNA reads TGTGCCAGCAGCTTCAGGGGTAGCACTGAAGCTTTCTTT.

Many counts were recorded for this clonotype. This chain connects TRBV6-5 to TRBJ2-5, with D perhaps TRBD1 or TRBD2 (6 bases each). CDR1 is MNHEY and CDR2 is SVGAGI in the germline V gene. The V end was cut by 0 bases, the J end by 7 bases, with 12 bases between. The CDR3 spans 14 residues. CDR3 nucleotide sequence: TGTGCCAGCAGTTACTCGACCGGGGGCCGGACCCAGTACTTC. This encodes CASSYSTGGRTQYF.

Many counts were recorded for this clonotype. The gene calls are TRBV6-1 and TRBJ2-7, with D possibly matching TRBD1 (7 bases). Deletions cut 3 bases from V and 2 bases from J, with 14 bases between. Germline V gene lookup returns CDR1 MNHNS and CDR2 SASEGT. The CDR3 extends over 15 amino acids. The CDR3 region has the DNA TGTGCCAGCAGTGATAGACAGGGAGGAACCTACGAGCAGTACTTC. It specifies CASSDRQGGTYEQYF.

There are many counts of this clonotype. The chain is built from TRBV5-1 and TRBJ2-1; D unclear. V dropped 8 bases and J dropped 0 bases, with 9 bases sitting between them. CDR3 length equals 13 residues. Germline loops: CDR1 SGHRS, CDR2 YFSETQ. For the CDR3, the DNA is TGCGCCAGTGGGCTGAGCTCCTACAATGAGCAGTTCTTC. Amino acids: CASGLSSYNEQFF.

The genes are TRBV20-1 and TRBJ1-5, with 9 bases matching TRBD1. The trim removed 8 bases at V and 4 bases at J, leaving 9 bases unmatched. The CDR3 runs to 14 residues. CDR1 is DFQATT and CDR2 is SNEGSKA in the germline V gene (reference sequence). The CDR3 region has the DNA TGCAGTACAACCCCCGGGACAGGGAATCAGCCCCAGCATTTT. Translation gives CSTTPGTGNQPQHF.